Shown below are 24 T cell receptor beta chains from a single sample sequenced in a study of spatial heterogeneity in lung cancer. TCRdb redid the calling of the 5' RACE reads with MiXCR, one entry per CDR3 protein. The repertoire holds about 120,000 distinct CDR3 sequences, with about 12% as singletons. Time point defined: blood at routine non-recurrence follow-up after resection. The authors sequenced whole RNA from tumor, nontumor lung or frozen PBMC without sorting. This sample comprised PBMCs, obtained at follow-up. The receptors were sampled from a male donor with early-stage non-small cell lung cancer.

The gene calls are TRBV27 and TRBJ2-7; TRBD1 matches 7 bases. The CDR3 sequence is 16 residues long. The V gene end was trimmed by 5 bases and the J gene end by 4 bases; junction bases not matched to a gene: 14. Germline lookup yields CDR1 MNHEY and CDR2 SMNVEV (reference sequence). CDR3 sequence reads: CASSPRQGRREYEQYF. The CDR3 bases are TGTGCCAGCAGTCCAAGACAGGGACGAAGAGAATACGAGCAGTACTTC.

Ten or more counts support this clonotype. The rearrangement joins TRBV10-3 to TRBJ2-5; D gene uncertain. Germline CDR1 is ENHRY and CDR2 is SYGVKD. The CDR3 is 10 amino acids. Trimming cost V 10 bases and J 5 bases, with 8 bases left between them. CDR3 residues: CATLGETQYF. For the CDR3, the DNA is TGTGCCACGTTGGGGGAGACCCAGTACTTC.

The table lists this clonotype with a few counts. The chain joins TRBV20-1 to TRBJ2-7; 8 nucleotides match TRBD1. This CDR3 comprises 16 residues. Germline CDR1 and CDR2: DFQATT and SNEGSKA (reference sequence). Germline trimming cut 0 bases from V and 2 bases from J; bases unmatched to any gene: 9. The CDR3 DNA sequence: TGCAGTGCTAGAGATTATCTCCGACAGGGGACCTACGAGCAGTACTTC. The encoded protein is CSARDYLRQGTYEQYF.

There are a few counts of this clonotype. This chain uses TRBV10-1 with TRBJ1-1; D not certain. The V gene lost 4 bases and the J gene lost 1 base, with 7 bases spanning the gap. This CDR3 has 13 residues. In germline, CDR1 is WNHNN, CDR2 SYGVQD (reference sequence). The CDR3 is CASSVSENTEAFF. The CDR3 DNA reads as TGCGCCAGCAGTGTATCCGAGAACACTGAAGCTTTCTTT.

This clonotype has a count of ten or more. This sequence joins TRBV19 and TRBJ1-2, with 11 bases fitting TRBD1. The germline gives CDR1 LNHDA, CDR2 SQIVND (reference sequence). This CDR3 comprises 14 residues. The ends lost 6 bases at V and 6 bases at J; junction bases unmatched: 6. CDR3 DNA sequence: TGTGCCAGTAGGGACAGGGGGCGCTGGGATGGCTACACCTTC. It translates to CASRDRGRWDGYTF.

The rearrangement links TRBV28 to TRBJ2-7; D may be TRBD1 or TRBD2 (5 bases each). The CDR3 spans 15 residues. Germline loops: CDR1 MDHEN, CDR2 SYDVKM. V lost 7 bases, J lost 2 bases, and 18 bases lay in between. This CDR3 reads CASNPERGAAYEQYF. In nucleotides, the CDR3 is TGTGCCAGCAACCCCGAGAGGGGCGCGGCCTACGAGCAGTACTTC. The full variable domain, rest sourced from reference TRBV28 and TRBJ2-7, is DVKVTQSSRYLVKRTGEKVFLECVQDMDHENMFWYRQDPGLGLRLIYFSYDVKMKEKGDIPEGYSVSREKKERFSLILESASTNQTSMYLCASNPERGAAYEQYFGPGTRLTVT.

This clonotype was counted many times. This chain links TRBV29-1 with TRBJ1-5, with 7 bases identical to TRBD1. Per germline, CDR1 SQVTM and CDR2 ANQGSEA. V lost 5 bases to trimming and J lost 2 bases; unmatched junction nucleotides: 6. This CDR3 has 14 amino acids. The CDR3 DNA reads as TGCAGCGTTCTTGCCGGGACAGGCAATCAGCCCCAGCATTTT. Its protein is CSVLAGTGNQPQHF.

This clonotype has just a few counts. V usage is TRBV19 and J usage is TRBJ1-5; 11 bases agree with TRBD1. The CDR3 consists of 16 residues. V lost 5 bases and J lost 3; bases outside the gene matches: 6. Looked up from germline, CDR1 is LNHDA and CDR2 is SQIVND (reference sequence). The CDR3 DNA reads TGTGCCAGTAGTCCCGGACAGGGGGCCATCAATCAGCCCCAGCATTTT. It specifies CASSPGQGAINQPQHF.

This rearrangement joins TRBV27 to TRBJ2-7; possibly TRBD1 for D (6 bases). V was cut by 2 bases and J by 2 bases, with 10 bases left in between. The CDR3 length is 14 residues. Germline V gives CDR1 MNHEY, CDR2 SMNVEV (reference sequence). The CDR3, as DNA: TGTGCCAGCAGTTTACAGGGGAGCGCCTACGAGCAGTACTTC. This sequence encodes CASSLQGSAYEQYF.

This sequence joins TRBV7-9 and TRBJ1-4; D is unresolved. This CDR3 contains 12 residues. The germline V gene encodes CDR1 SEHNR and CDR2 FQNEAQ (reference sequence). V lost 5 bases to trimming and J lost 7 bases, with 8 bases between them. The CDR3 here is CASSAGPEKLFF. The CDR3 DNA sequence: TGTGCCAGCAGCGCGGGTCCTGAAAAACTGTTTTTT.

The rearrangement uses TRBV4-1 and TRBJ1-2, with 9 bases identical to TRBD1. Germline CDR1 reads MGHRA; CDR2 reads YSYEKL. The CDR3 has 15 amino acids. Trimming cost V 3 bases and J 6 bases; bases outside gene matches: 8. The CDR3 coding sequence is TGCGCCAGCAGCCATGTCGGAGACAGGGGGAATGGCTACACCTTC. Translated, it gives CASSHVGDRGNGYTF.

This clonotype was observed a handful of times. The chain employs TRBV5-1 and TRBJ1-4; no definite D call. CDR1 and CDR2 from the germline V gene are SGHRS and YFSETQ. The V gene lost 3 bases and the J gene lost 3 bases, with 9 bases spanning the gap. This CDR3 is 14 amino acids long. The CDR3 region has the DNA TGCGCCAGCAGCTCCGGGAACTCTAATGAAAAACTGTTTTTT. It translates to CASSSGNSNEKLFF.

In this sample, this clonotype turned up many times. CDR3 loop: CASSFSGANVLTF. CDR3 sequence (DNA): TGTGCCAGCAGCTTCTCTGGGGCCAACGTCCTGACTTTC. The chain recombines TRBV12-3 or TRBV12-4 with TRBJ2-6, with no clear D. V shed 6 bases and J shed 0 bases, with 3 bases lying between them. The CDR3 runs to 13 residues.

The chain links TRBV12-3 or TRBV12-4 to TRBJ2-5, with D perhaps TRBD1 (6 bases). V lost 4 bases and J 7 bases, leaving 13 bases between the germline ends. The CDR3 has 13 residues. CDR3 DNA sequence: TGTGCCAGCAGTTCGGACAGTATTGGGACCCAGTACTTC. Translation gives CASSSDSIGTQYF.

V is TRBV5-1 and J is TRBJ1-6; maybe TRBD1 (5 bases). The germline V gene encodes CDR1 SGHRS and CDR2 YFSETQ. This CDR3 has 15 amino acids. Trimming cost V 3 bases and J 8 bases, with 15 bases left between them. CDR3 residues: CASSWAGTSDSPLHF. DNA of the CDR3: TGCGCCAGCAGCTGGGCCGGGACGAGCGATTCACCCCTCCACTTT.

This clonotype was recorded a few times. This chain connects TRBV3-1 to TRBJ2-5; 7 bases align to TRBD1. Looked up from germline, CDR1 is LGHDT and CDR2 is YNNKEL (reference sequence). CDR3 length: 13 amino acids. J lost 5 bases, V lost 6 bases, and 6 bases had no gene match. CDR3 loop: CASRDRVRETQYF. CDR3 sequence (DNA): TGTGCCAGCAGAGACAGGGTCCGGGAGACCCAGTACTTC.

This clonotype occurred a few times. The rearrangement uses TRBV12-3 or TRBV12-4 and TRBJ1-2, with D possibly being TRBD1 (6 bases). Trimming cost V 4 bases and J 6 bases, with 21 bases left between them. This CDR3 region has 16 residues. This CDR3 is CASSSPTGTGADGYTF. The DNA of the CDR3 is TGTGCCAGCAGTTCTCCTACGGGTACGGGGGCCGATGGCTACACCTTC.

This clonotype has a handful of counts. The chain joins TRBV10-3 to TRBJ2-7; perhaps TRBD1 as D (5 bases). Germline V gene data show CDR1 as ENHRY and CDR2 as SYGVKD. The CDR3 covers 13 residues. The ends were cut back, 3 bases at V and 7 bases at J, with 13 bases in the middle. DNA of the CDR3: TGTGCCATCAGTGATGAAGGGGCGCGGGAGCAGTACTTC. It yields the protein CAISDEGAREQYF.

This chain joins TRBV6-5 and TRBJ2-7, with 11 positions matching TRBD1. V lost 5 bases, J lost 4 bases, and 7 bases stayed unmatched. This CDR3 is 15 amino acids long. Germline V gene sequence: CDR1 MNHEY, CDR2 SVGAGI. The CDR3 region has the DNA TGTGCCAGCAGTGAGGGACAGGGGGGATCATACGAGCAGTACTTC. It codes for CASSEGQGGSYEQYF.

This chain connects TRBV2 to TRBJ1-5, with D uncertain. Germline values: CDR1 SNHLY, CDR2 FYNNEI. The CDR3 is made up of 13 amino acids. Trimming cost V 3 bases and J 6 bases, with 9 bases left between them. The CDR3 bases are TGTGCCAGCAGTGATGGTATGTTTCAGCCCCAGCATTTT. It translates to CASSDGMFQPQHF.

This clonotype was observed many times. J is TRBJ2-1 and V is TRBV7-2; D ambiguous. The V gene's germline CDR1 is SGHTA and CDR2 FQGNSA. The CDR3 is made up of 14 amino acids. The V end was cut by 0 bases, the J end by 10 bases, with 13 bases between. The CDR3 nucleotides are TGTGCCAGCAGCTTAGCCTCGACCAATGGGGAGCAGTTCTTC. Amino acids: CASSLASTNGEQFF.

This clonotype has only a few counts. V gene TRBV21-1 combines with J gene TRBJ1-5; the table assigns TRBD1, which was not confirmed against the DNA. TRBV21-1 is marked as a pseudogene. CDR3 size: 18 residues. As DNA, the CDR3 is TGTGCCAGCAGCAATTGCCCTCGACAGGCGAAATTATATCAGCCCCAGCATTTT. It encodes CASSNCPRQAKLYQPQHF.

This clonotype has just a few counts. The V call is TRBV7-2, the J call TRBJ1-1, with D possibly TRBD1 on 5 matching bases. The V end was cut by 3 bases, the J end by 2 bases, with 13 bases between. Germline V CDR1 and CDR2: SGHTA, FQGNSA. The CDR3 loop spans 15 amino acids. In nucleotides, the CDR3 is TGTGCCAGCAGCTTCCAGGGTTTAGGAAACACTGAAGCTTTCTTT. This sequence encodes CASSFQGLGNTEAFF.

The chain joins TRBV6-6 to TRBJ1-1; TRBD1 might be the D (5 bases). Trimming took off 3 bases at V and 1 base at J, with 9 bases between the two ends. CDR1 is MNHNY and CDR2 is SVGAGI in the germline V gene (reference sequence). This CDR3 comprises 14 residues. The CDR3 nucleotides are TGTGCCAGCAGTTATGAGAGGGGGAACACTGAAGCTTTCTTT. This sequence encodes CASSYERGNTEAFF.